A single T cell receptor (beta chain) is shown here with its context. This clone registers as medium-sized (0.01 to 0.1%) within its sample. The clone's antigen remains unknown. Base quality data are lacking; no much larger clone is found one base away. This sample was included in a study of metastatic and nonmetastatic thyroid tumors (dated by TCRdb to 2020 to 2021). About the full investigation: The researchers compared repertoires between peripheral blood samples and tumor or nodule tissue samples from patients with malignant or benign thyroid disease. General study outcomes and caveats: In both blood and tumor samples, TCR beta diversity was reported to be significantly higher in malignant tumors than in benign nodules.

Library construction relied on PCR. Sequencing was performed on an Illumina HiSeq 4000. High-throughput sequencing was used to profile the TCR beta-chain CDR3 region of every patient. Processing in the source paper ran as follows. A classifier to discriminate distant-metastatic papillary thyroid cancer patients was built from CDR3 differences across clinicopathological groups. The Shannon index was used to measure repertoire diversity, and the Morisita-Horn index was used to measure how similar tumor and blood repertoires were. The public sequencing data were trimmed at Q25 with fastp and processed into clonotypes with MiXCR by TCRdb, which kept only in-frame beta chains. For this entry, the V and J calls and clone size follow TCRdb and not the study's own pipeline. Present in this sample are 30,000 to 45,000 clones, 25% to 30% of which were seen just once. The top ten hold about a tenth of the sample.

No treatment had been received by any patient before thyroid surgery. Using T-cell receptor beta sequencing, the researchers looked back retrospectively at clinical samples from patients, gathered between about 2011 and 2019. The CDR3 runs 14 residues from the cysteine to the phenylalanine. The retained sequence is limited to the CDR3, 42 bases, with the frame set at the first base. Reading the germline V gene gives CDR1 MNHNS and CDR2 SASEGT. Trimming removed 6 bases from V and 1 base from J, leaving 12 bases between the germline ends. Material for sequencing was blood. Recombination linked TRBV6-1 to TRBJ1-1, with the identity of the D gene unclear. The source is a male donor with papillary thyroid cancer or a benign thyroid nodule (not recorded which). Some clones in this sample may be carry-over from other donors' samples. DNA sequence: TGTGCCAGCAGCAGCCATGTAGGGAACACTGAAGCTTTCTTT. It translates as CASSSHVGNTEAFF.